The 26 T cell receptor beta chains reported below all come from one sample, sequenced in a study of early T cells in non-severe SARS-CoV-2 infection. TCRdb re-called the 5' RACE reads with MiXCR, one entry per CDR3 protein. The data contain tens of thousands of distinct CDR3 sequences, around 10% of them singletons. The specimen comprised whole blood, sampled at baseline. The receptor set was obtained from an adult who was a healthcare worker with PCR-confirmed SARS-CoV-2 infection or an uninfected control (not recorded which).

A few counts support this clonotype. This chain uses TRBV20-1 with TRBJ2-4, with D perhaps matching TRBD1 (6 bases). Trimming removed 0 bases at V and 8 bases at J, with 17 bases between. This CDR3 comprises 15 residues. CDR1 and CDR2 from the germline V gene are DFQATT and SNEGSKA (reference sequence). CDR3 protein: CSARDATGGGDIQYF. The CDR3 DNA sequence: TGCAGTGCTAGAGATGCGACGGGTGGGGGCGACATTCAGTACTTC.

Many counts were recorded for this clonotype. The CDR3 spells CSVENLDRGYGYTF. CDR3 nucleotide sequence: TGCAGCGTTGAAAACCTGGACAGGGGGTATGGCTACACCTTC. The J gene is TRBJ1-2, the V gene TRBV29-1; TRBD1 aligns across 10 bases. Germline lookup yields CDR1 SQVTM and CDR2 ANQGSEA. The CDR3 has 14 amino acids. The V and J ends lost 2 bases and 5 bases, in that order; junction bases with no gene match: 5.

The chain has TRBV28 and TRBJ2-1; D gene ambiguous. The length of the CDR3 is 14 residues. V lost 2 bases, J lost 0 bases, and 5 bases lay in between. Germline CDR1 is MDHEN and CDR2 is SYDVKM. The CDR3 DNA sequence: TGTGCCAGCAGTTTAGGCCTCTCCTACAATGAGCAGTTCTTC. It yields the protein CASSLGLSYNEQFF.

The CDR3, as DNA: TGTGCCAGCAGCTTTACAGAAGCTTTCTTT. Translated: CASSFTEAFF. V usage is TRBV12-3 or TRBV12-4 and J usage is TRBJ1-1; no reliable D call. V was pared by 6 bases and J by 8 bases, with 7 bases between. CDR3 length: 10 amino acids.

This clonotype was found a few times. The chain combines TRBV5-1 with TRBJ2-2; D is unclear. Germline V gives CDR1 SGHRS, CDR2 YFSETQ. V gave up 4 bases and J gave up 3 bases, with 10 bases separating them. The CDR3 is 14 amino acids. DNA of the CDR3: TGCGCCAGCAGCGGGCCCCTTGACACCGGGGAGCTGTTTTTT. As protein: CASSGPLDTGELFF. The entire variable domain, with the rest obtained from reference TRBV5-1 and TRBJ2-2, is as follows: KAGVTQTPRYLIKTRGQQVTLSCSPISGHRSVSWYQQTPGQGLQFLFEYFSETQRNKGNFPGRFSGRQFSNSRSEMNVSTLELGDSALYLCASSGPLDTGELFFGEGSRLTVL.

This clonotype was seen a few times. The gene calls are TRBV4-1 and TRBJ1-2; D is possibly TRBD1 (5 bases). The CDR3 contains 16 residues. Trimming pared 0 bases from V and 4 bases from J, leaving 15 bases between. The V gene's germline CDR1 is MGHRA and CDR2 YSYEKL. CDR3 coding DNA: TGCGCCAGCAGCCAAGATGGCCAGGGCATAGGCTATGGCTACACCTTC. Amino acid sequence: CASSQDGQGIGYGYTF.

V gene TRBV18 combines with J gene TRBJ2-7; tentatively, D is TRBD1 (6 bases). The CDR3 has 15 residues. Looked up from germline, CDR1 is KGHSH and CDR2 is LQKENI. Trimming cost V 6 bases and J 5 bases, with 20 bases left between them. CDR3 region: CASSYTFIQGDEQYF. CDR3 nucleotides: TGTGCCAGCTCTTATACTTTTATACAGGGAGACGAGCAGTACTTC.

The genes are TRBV20-1 and TRBJ1-4; no firm D call. The germline V gene has CDR1 DFQATT and CDR2 SNEGSKA (reference sequence). V gave up 5 bases and J gave up 2 bases, with 3 bases separating them. The CDR3 has 11 residues. For the CDR3, the DNA is TGCAGTGCTCGGACTAATGAAAAACTGTTTTTT. It yields the protein CSARTNEKLFF.

The count of this clonotype is one. The chain links TRBV2 to TRBJ1-1; D might be TRBD1 (5 bases). V lost 10 bases, J lost 0 bases, and 21 bases lay in between. CDR3 size: 16 residues. From germline, CDR1 is SNHLY and CDR2 FYNNEI. The CDR3 DNA follows: TGTGCCACCACTGGGACGGGCCCTAACATGAACACTGAAGCTTTCTTT. It translates to CATTGTGPNMNTEAFF.

In its sample, this clonotype was seen a few times. The chain joins TRBV28 to TRBJ1-1; D is ambiguous. The CDR3 is 15 amino acids. Germline CDR1 reads MDHEN; CDR2 reads SYDVKM. V was shortened by 2 bases and J by 1 base, with 11 bases between the two germline ends. This CDR3 reads CASSLPASWNTEAFF. In DNA, the CDR3 is TGTGCCAGCAGTTTACCGGCCTCCTGGAACACTGAAGCTTTCTTT.

This clonotype was recorded at least ten times. This chain uses TRBV9 with TRBJ2-2; D remains ambiguous. The germline V and J ends were trimmed by 0 bases and 2 bases, with 8 bases remaining between them. CDR1 and CDR2 (germline): SGDLS, YYNGEE. This CDR3 spans 15 amino acids. The CDR3 nucleotides read TGTGCCAGCAGCGTAGGGTCGGTCAACACCGGGGAGCTGTTTTTT. Protein product: CASSVGSVNTGELFF.

This clonotype was detected ten times or more. V gene TRBV6-6 combines with J gene TRBJ2-5; D might be TRBD2 (6 bases). The V gene's germline CDR1 is MNHNY and CDR2 SVGAGI (reference sequence). Between the trimmed V and J ends, which lost 8 bases and 1 base, there was a span of 11 bases. The CDR3 runs to 13 residues. CDR3 nucleotide sequence: TGTGCCAGCTCGGCGGGGACCCAAGAGACCCAGTACTTC. Protein: CASSAGTQETQYF.

This chain connects TRBV20-1 to TRBJ1-6; 7 bases fit TRBD1. CDR1 is DFQATT and CDR2 is SNEGSKA in the germline V gene (reference sequence). Trimming took 4 bases from V and 9 from J; bases not matched to a gene: 9. This CDR3 spans 14 amino acids. The CDR3 bases are TGCAGTGCTACCCCCGTGACAGGGACTTCACCCCTCCACTTT. Encoded protein: CSATPVTGTSPLHF.

This clonotype was seen a handful of times. J is TRBJ1-5 and V is TRBV2, with TRBD1 matching 8 bases. Trimming removed 6 bases from V and 6 bases from J; junction bases left unmatched: 7. The CDR3 has 14 residues. Germline loops: CDR1 SNHLY, CDR2 FYNNEI. DNA for the CDR3: TGTGCCAGCAGCCGAGACAGGGGAGGTCAGCCCCAGCATTTT. This codes for CASSRDRGGQPQHF.

This clonotype showed up just a few times. The chain recombines TRBV5-4 with TRBJ1-2, with 9 bases lining up with TRBD1. V was pared by 4 bases and J by 6 bases, with 16 bases of the junction left unmatched. The CDR3 runs to 17 residues. The germline gives CDR1 SGHNT, CDR2 YYREEE (reference sequence). The CDR3 sequence is CASSKGQGRSLQDGYTF. Written as DNA, the CDR3 is TGTGCCAGCAGCAAGGGACAGGGCCGCTCCCTTCAGGATGGCTACACCTTC.

A few counts support this clonotype. V usage is TRBV4-3 and J usage is TRBJ2-2, with D tentatively TRBD1 or TRBD2 (6 bases each). This CDR3 has 15 amino acids. Looked up from germline, CDR1 is LGHNA and CDR2 is YSLEER. Trimming pared 4 bases from V and 5 bases from J, leaving 14 bases between. CDR3 amino acids: CASSRGGLGTGELFF. The DNA for the CDR3 is TGCGCCAGCAGCCGTGGGGGGCTGGGGACCGGGGAGCTGTTTTTT.

CDR3 DNA sequence: TGCGCCAGCAGCCAATACCCAGGGGCCGCGAACACTGAAGCTTTCTTT. Its translation is CASSQYPGAANTEAFF. V usage is TRBV4-3 and J usage is TRBJ1-1; the D gene is possibly TRBD1 (6 bases). V lost 2 bases to trimming and J lost 1 base, with 14 bases between them. Per the germline V gene, CDR1 is LGHNA and CDR2 is YSLEER. The CDR3 length is 16 residues.

This clonotype was seen a handful of times. The chain couples TRBV20-1 to TRBJ2-1, with 13 positions matching TRBD2. The CDR3 length is 20 residues. V lost 4 bases, J lost 0 bases, and 15 bases stayed unmatched. From germline, CDR1 is DFQATT and CDR2 SNEGSKA (reference sequence). In nucleotides, the CDR3 is TGCAGTGCTATCTTCTCACCGGGACTAGCGGGGCGGATCTCCTACAATGAGCAGTTCTTC. Protein: CSAIFSPGLAGRISYNEQFF.

The chain has TRBV12-3 or TRBV12-4 and TRBJ1-2; D not resolved. The CDR3 is made up of 13 amino acids. With 5 bases removed from V and 2 bases from J, the gap between germline ends came to 9 bases. DNA for the CDR3: TGTGCCAGCAGTCGAATCTCCAACTATGGCTACACCTTC. Its protein product is CASSRISNYGYTF.

This clonotype has ten or more counts. The genes are TRBV4-3 and TRBJ2-6; the D is unclear. Germline V gives CDR1 LGHNA, CDR2 YSLEER. The CDR3 is 16 amino acids. V was cut by 1 base and J by 2 bases, with 9 bases left in between. DNA for the CDR3: TGCGCCAGCAGCCAAGGGTCGGCGGCTGGGGCCAACGTCCTGACTTTC. Amino acids: CASSQGSAAGANVLTF.

This clonotype was seen ten or more times. CDR3 coding DNA: TGTGCCAGCAGCTTTCGGGACGGAATTGAAGCTTTCTTT. Protein sequence: CASSFRDGIEAFF. This rearrangement joins TRBV13 to TRBJ1-1; D possibly corresponds to TRBD1 (5 bases). V was trimmed by 3 bases and J by 7 bases, leaving 12 bases between them. Germline CDR1 and CDR2: PRHDT and FYEKMQ (reference sequence). This CDR3 has 13 amino acids.

This clonotype was detected only a few times. The V and J genes are TRBV11-2 and TRBJ2-6; D not certain. Germline CDR1 is SGHAT and CDR2 is FQNNGV. This CDR3 has 15 amino acids. Trimming pared 5 bases from V and 0 bases from J, leaving 8 bases between. This CDR3 is CASSPLRSGANVLTF. As DNA, the CDR3 is TGTGCCAGCAGCCCACTCCGCTCTGGGGCCAACGTCCTGACTTTC.

The chain couples TRBV5-1 to TRBJ1-1; D remains unclear. This CDR3 has 14 amino acids. The germline V gene has CDR1 SGHRS and CDR2 YFSETQ. With 2 bases removed from V and 3 bases from J, the gap between germline ends came to 11 bases. CDR3 bases: TGCGCCAGCAGCTTAGGGAACGGGGACACTGAAGCTTTCTTT. Residues: CASSLGNGDTEAFF.

The rearrangement links TRBV19 to TRBJ1-1; the D is unclear. This CDR3 has 14 amino acids. Trimming stripped 4 bases from V and 5 bases from J, with 14 bases between. Germline lookup yields CDR1 LNHDA and CDR2 SQIVND (reference sequence). In DNA form, the CDR3 reads TGTGCCAGTAGTAGAGGTGTCCCTGGAACTGAAGCTTTCTTT. It codes for CASSRGVPGTEAFF.

In its sample, this clonotype was seen a few times. This rearrangement joins TRBV18 to TRBJ1-1, with TRBD1 as a possible D gene (6 bases). The CDR3 consists of 15 residues. Per the germline V gene, CDR1 is KGHSH and CDR2 is LQKENI. V was shortened by 3 bases and J by 0 bases, with 11 bases between the two germline ends. The CDR3: CASSPGQTMNTEAFF. CDR3 in DNA: TGTGCCAGCTCACCTGGACAGACCATGAACACTGAAGCTTTCTTT.

The rearrangement links TRBV19 to TRBJ1-4; TRBD1 matches 7 bases. Germline CDR1 reads LNHDA; CDR2 reads SQIVND (reference sequence). The CDR3 runs 15 residues. Germline trimming cut 3 bases from V and 7 bases from J; bases unmatched to any gene: 8. CDR3 amino acids: CASSMEGGAGEKLFF. The CDR3 nucleotides are TGTGCCAGTAGTATGGAAGGGGGCGCGGGTGAAAAACTGTTTTTT.